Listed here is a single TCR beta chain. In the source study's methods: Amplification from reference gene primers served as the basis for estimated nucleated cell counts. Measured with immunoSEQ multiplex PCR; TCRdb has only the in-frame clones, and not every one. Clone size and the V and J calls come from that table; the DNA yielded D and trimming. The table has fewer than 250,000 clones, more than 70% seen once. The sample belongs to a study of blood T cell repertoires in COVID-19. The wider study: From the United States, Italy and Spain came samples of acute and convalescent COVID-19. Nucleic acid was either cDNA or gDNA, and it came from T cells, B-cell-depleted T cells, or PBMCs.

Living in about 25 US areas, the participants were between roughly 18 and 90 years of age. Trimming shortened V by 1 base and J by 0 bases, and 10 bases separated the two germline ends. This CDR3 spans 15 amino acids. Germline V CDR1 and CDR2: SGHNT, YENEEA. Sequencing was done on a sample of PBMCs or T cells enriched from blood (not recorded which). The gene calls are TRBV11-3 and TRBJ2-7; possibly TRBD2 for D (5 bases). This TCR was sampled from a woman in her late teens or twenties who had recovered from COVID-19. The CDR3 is CASSLAHGDSYEQYF. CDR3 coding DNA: TGTGCCAGCAGCTTAGCTCACGGGGACTCCTACGAGCAGTACTTC.